Listed below are T cell receptor beta chains from one sample, sequenced in a study of T cells in Graves' hyperthyroidism and ophthalmopathy. TCRdb reprocessed the multiplex PCR reads with MiXCR, giving one entry per CDR3 protein. This table has hundreds of thousands of distinct CDR3 sequences, 14% appearing once. Sequencing was performed on blood. These receptors originate from a woman aged 18-29 years with Graves' hyperthyroidism. CDR3s include the opening cysteine and the closing phenylalanine or tryptophan. The D gene is left open where the match is weak. The size field is filled for only some rows; it gives once, few, many or a size class.

J gene: TRBJ2-7
clone size: NA
V gene: TRBV9
D gene: NA
CDR3 DNA: TGTGCCAGCAGCGTAGCTCAGAATTACGAGCAGTACTTC
CDR3 protein: CASSVAQNYEQYF

J gene: TRBJ2-1
clone size: many
V gene: TRBV12-5
D gene: NA
CDR3 DNA: TGTGCTAGTGCGACGGATGGGGCAGGACACAATGAGCAGTTCTTC
CDR3 protein: CASATDGAGHNEQFF

J gene: TRBJ2-4
clone size: NA
V gene: TRBV7-9
D gene: NA
CDR3 DNA: TGTGCCAGCAGCAGCCAGGGTGTAGCCAAAAACATTCAGTACTTC
CDR3 protein: CASSSQGVAKNIQYF

J gene: TRBJ2-1
clone size: NA
V gene: TRBV11-3
D gene: NA
CDR3 DNA: TGTGCCAGCAGCCGATACAGGGTCGCCAATGAGCAGTTCTTC
CDR3 protein: CASSRYRVANEQFF

J gene: TRBJ2-5
clone size: many
V gene: TRBV7-8
D gene: NA
CDR3 DNA: TGTGCCAGCAGCTTACGAAGGGCGGGGGCGCGGGAGACCCAGTACTTC
CDR3 protein: CASSLRRAGARETQYF

J gene: TRBJ1-2
clone size: few
V gene: TRBV6-1
D gene: NA
CDR3 DNA: TGTGCCAGCAAGGAAACAGGCTATGGCTACACCTTC
CDR3 protein: CASKETGYGYTF

J gene: TRBJ2-7
clone size: few
V gene: TRBV30
D gene: NA
CDR3 DNA: TGTGCCCTCGTTGTGGGCTCCTACGAGCAGTACTTC
CDR3 protein: CALVVGSYEQYF

J gene: TRBJ2-3
clone size: many
V gene: TRBV10-3
D gene: TRBD1
CDR3 DNA: TGTGCCATCAGTGAGGAGGGGGCTTCATTTTTCACAGATACGCAGTATTTT
CDR3 protein: CAISEEGASFFTDTQYF

J gene: TRBJ1-1
clone size: many
V gene: TRBV12-3/TRBV12-4
D gene: TRBD1
CDR3 DNA: TGTGCCAGCAGTTTATTGGACAGGGGGACTGAAGCTTTCTTT
CDR3 protein: CASSLLDRGTEAFF

J gene: TRBJ2-7
clone size: many
V gene: TRBV13
D gene: TRBD2
CDR3 DNA: TGTGCCAGCAGCGCCAACGCGGGGGAGGAGCAGTACTTC
CDR3 protein: CASSANAGEEQYF